One and the same sample provided the 11 T cell receptor beta chains below, sequenced in a study of shared clonotypes between healthy human individuals. The repertoire was sequenced with immunoSEQ multiplex PCR; TCRdb's copy has only in-frame clones and lacks some. The sample shows about 600,000 clones, almost 97% of them seen only once. The sequenced sample consisted of naive CD4+ T cells sorted from blood. Subset indicated: CD45RA+ positively selected. These receptors were obtained from a woman in her 30s in good health.

The chain employs TRBV28 and TRBJ1-3; weak D call: TRBD1 (5 bases). CDR3 length: 16 amino acids. Trimming removed 2 bases at V and 1 base at J, with 12 bases between. Germline V CDR1 and CDR2: MDHEN, SYDVKM. The CDR3 nucleotides read TGTGCCAGCAGTTTAGGGATGGGGGTATCTGGAAACACCATATATTTT. Its translation: CASSLGMGVSGNTIYF.

V usage is TRBV19 and J usage is TRBJ1-3; D uncertain. Germline V gene lookup returns CDR1 LNHDA and CDR2 SQIVND (reference sequence). The V end was cut by 5 bases, the J end by 1 base, with 21 bases between. CDR3 length: 18 amino acids. The CDR3 spells CASSPNLGSVKSGNTIYF. CDR3 bases: TGTGCCAGTAGTCCTAACTTGGGCAGCGTCAAATCTGGAAACACCATATATTTT.

The chain uses TRBV15 and TRBJ2-2, with TRBD2 matching over 9 bases. Looked up from germline, CDR1 is LNHNV and CDR2 is YYDKDF (reference sequence). The CDR3 is made up of 16 amino acids. J was trimmed by 5 bases and V by 5 bases; bases with no gene match: 9. Here the CDR3 reads CATSSGLAQRTGELFF. CDR3 coding DNA: TGTGCCACCAGCTCCGGACTAGCGCAAAGGACCGGGGAGCTGTTTTTT.

The rearrangement joins TRBV14 to TRBJ1-1; D perhaps matches TRBD1 (6 bases). The length of the CDR3 is 15 residues. V was trimmed by 4 bases and J by 0 bases, leaving 12 bases between them. Germline V CDR1 and CDR2: SGHDN, FVKESK. The CDR3 DNA follows: TGTGCCAGCAGCCCGTGGACAGAAATGAACACTGAAGCTTTCTTT. Encoded protein: CASSPWTEMNTEAFF.

V usage is TRBV28 and J usage is TRBJ2-3; TRBD2 might be the D (6 bases). The V end lost 10 bases, the J end lost 4 bases, and 24 bases lay between the germline ends. The CDR3 has 16 amino acids. Germline CDR1 MDHEN, CDR2 SYDVKM. CDR3 region: CATRLGLTSFPDTQYF. CDR3 DNA sequence: TGTGCCACCCGCTTGGGGTTGACTAGTTTTCCAGATACGCAGTATTTT.

The chain combines TRBV2 with TRBJ1-5, with D tentatively TRBD1 (6 bases). CDR1 is SNHLY, CDR2 FYNNEI, per germline. With 6 bases removed from V and 6 bases from J, the gap between germline ends came to 12 bases. CDR3 length: 13 amino acids. The CDR3 loop reads CASRWDTTQPQHF. In DNA, the CDR3 is TGTGCCAGCAGGTGGGACACAACTCAGCCCCAGCATTTT.

The chain employs TRBV11-3 and TRBJ2-3; the D is unclear. In germline, CDR1 is SGHNT, CDR2 YENEEA. With 2 bases removed from V and 4 bases from J, the gap between germline ends came to 10 bases. The CDR3 runs to 14 residues. Written as DNA, the CDR3 is TGTGCCAGCAGCTTATCCACCCTCCCAGATACGCAGTATTTT. Residues: CASSLSTLPDTQYF.

This clone appeared a single time. The chain recombines TRBV28 with TRBJ1-2; possible D gene TRBD1, 6 bases. The CDR3 extends over 15 amino acids. Germline CDR1 MDHEN, CDR2 SYDVKM. V gave up 4 bases and J gave up 4 bases, with 16 bases separating them. This CDR3 is CASSSAPGQLYGYTF. The DNA of the CDR3 is TGTGCCAGCAGTTCAGCTCCTGGACAGCTCTATGGCTACACCTTC.

The chain links TRBV10-2 to TRBJ2-1, with 14 nucleotides matching TRBD2. J was trimmed by 10 bases and V by 2 bases; bases with no gene match: 7. The CDR3 spans 16 residues. Germline values: CDR1 WSHSY, CDR2 SAAADI. The DNA for the CDR3 is TGCGCCAGCAGTGAGCCGGGACTAGCGGGAGAAGGGGAGCAGTTCTTC. It translates to CASSEPGLAGEGEQFF.

The V gene is TRBV18, the J gene TRBJ1-1; D call uncertain. The V gene lost 1 base and the J gene lost 4 bases, with 10 bases spanning the gap. Germline V gene lookup returns CDR1 KGHSH and CDR2 LQKENI. CDR3 length: 14 amino acids. The CDR3 protein is CASSPRQAFTEAFF. The CDR3 DNA follows: TGTGCCAGCTCACCACGGCAGGCTTTCACTGAAGCTTTCTTT.

The chain has TRBV27 and TRBJ2-5, with D unresolved. V lost 6 bases, J lost 5 bases, and 13 bases lay in between. In germline, CDR1 is MNHEY, CDR2 SMNVEV (reference sequence). This CDR3 spans 13 amino acids. The CDR3 sequence is CASRPQTRETQYF. The CDR3 DNA follows: TGTGCCAGCAGACCTCAGACCAGGGAGACCCAGTACTTC.